The 23 T cell receptor beta chains below all came from one sample that was sequenced in a study of cytomegalovirus exposure and HLA in healthy donors. The PCR employed 60 Vbeta primers together with 13 Jbeta primers. Profiling relied on immunoSEQ multiplex PCR, and the TCRdb table lists in-frame clones only, not all of them. The repertoire includes 100,000 or so clones, more than 75% of them detected once, and roughly 5% sits in the top ten. The sample was PBMCs. The source of these receptors is a young man in good health and CMV-seropositive.

V usage is TRBV2 and J usage is TRBJ2-7, with D perhaps matching TRBD2 (5 bases). Germline V gene data show CDR1 as SNHLY and CDR2 as FYNNEI. This CDR3 has 15 amino acids. Trimming shortened V by 7 bases and J by 3 bases, and 19 bases separated the two germline ends. CDR3 nucleotides: TGTGCCAGCACCACCCCGGGGTCGGGGATCTACGAGCAGTACTTC. It yields the protein CASTTPGSGIYEQYF.

The chain recombines TRBV7-9 with TRBJ1-1; TRBD1 agrees at 8 bases. The CDR3 is made up of 11 amino acids. The germline gives CDR1 SEHNR, CDR2 FQNEAQ (reference sequence). V was clipped by 6 bases and J by 13 bases; unmatched bases: 7. CDR3 residues: CASSSGQGGFF. CDR3 bases: TGTGCCAGCAGTTCCGGACAGGGAGGTTTCTTT.

V and J are TRBV28 and TRBJ2-7, with 7 bases lining up with TRBD1. Germline loops: CDR1 MDHEN, CDR2 SYDVKM. The CDR3 extends over 17 amino acids. The junction had 13 bases not matched to a gene; V was cut back by 3 bases and J by 2 bases. The CDR3 bases are TGTGCCAGCAGTTTCGTCTGGGGACAGCAACCTACCTACGAGCAGTACTTC. It codes for CASSFVWGQQPTYEQYF.

This chain uses TRBV5-5 with TRBJ2-3; D might be TRBD1 (5 bases). Trimming removed 0 bases at V and 4 bases at J, with 15 bases between. Germline lookup yields CDR1 SGHKS and CDR2 YYEKEE (reference sequence). The CDR3 runs 16 residues. The CDR3 loop is CASSLVSAGSPDTQYF. DNA of the CDR3: TGTGCCAGCAGCTTGGTGTCGGCAGGGTCCCCAGATACGCAGTATTTT.

This chain connects TRBV7-2 to TRBJ2-4; D unresolved. Trimming removed 5 bases from V and 1 base from J, with 9 bases in between. Germline V lookup: CDR1 SGHTA, CDR2 FQGNSA. This CDR3 comprises 14 residues. For the CDR3, the DNA is TGTGCCAGCAGCATTACGGGTGCCAAAAACATTCAGTACTTC. It yields the protein CASSITGAKNIQYF.

The chain couples TRBV19 to TRBJ2-1, with D maybe TRBD1 (6 bases). This CDR3 is 14 amino acids long. V dropped 7 bases and J dropped 3 bases, with 13 bases sitting between them. CDR1 LNHDA and CDR2 SQIVND come from the germline V gene (reference sequence). CDR3 DNA sequence: TGTGCCAGTACAGGGGCGGGCCTCTACAATGAGCAGTTCTTC. Translated: CASTGAGLYNEQFF.

The V call is TRBV4-2, the J call TRBJ1-2, with D possibly being TRBD1 (5 bases). CDR1 is LGHNA, CDR2 YNFKEQ, per germline. There are 12 residues in the CDR3. The V gene lost 4 bases and the J gene lost 5 bases, with 8 bases spanning the gap. As DNA, the CDR3 is TGTGCCAGCAGCCCGGACACTTATGGCTACACCTTC. Amino acids: CASSPDTYGYTF.

The table lists this clone with a few counts. V usage is TRBV28 and J usage is TRBJ2-1; TRBD2 matches 12 bases. The CDR3 has 13 residues. The trim removed 6 bases at V and 15 bases at J, leaving 9 bases unmatched. From germline, CDR1 is MDHEN and CDR2 SYDVKM. The CDR3 DNA sequence: TGTGCCAGCAGGGTGACTAGCGGGAGCTTCGGGTTCTTC. Amino acid sequence: CASRVTSGSFGFF.

In this sample, this clone turned up a few times. The chain has TRBV4-1 and TRBJ2-5, with 10 bases matching TRBD2. The J call may not be correct, given that the DNA end is closer to TRBJ2-7. This CDR3 is built from 19 residues. The germline CDR1 and CDR2 sequences are MGHRA and YSYEKL. Here the CDR3 DNA reads TGCGCCAGCAGCCACCCAGGACTAGCGGCAGGCCCGGATTCCTACGAGCAGTACTTC. The encoded protein is CASSHPGLAAGPDSYEQYF.

The chain carries TRBV6-1 and TRBJ1-2; TRBD1 matches 9 bases. V gave up 6 bases and J gave up 4 bases; unmatched junction bases: 6. The CDR3 consists of 14 residues. The germline CDR1 and CDR2 sequences are MNHNS and SASEGT. The CDR3 here is CASSRDRVGYGYTF. CDR3 nucleotide sequence: TGTGCCAGCAGCAGGGACAGGGTTGGCTATGGCTACACCTTC.

The chain employs TRBV7-9 and TRBJ2-7; maybe TRBD1 (6 bases). Germline loops: CDR1 SEHNR, CDR2 FQNEAQ (reference sequence). Trimming cost V 5 bases and J 3 bases, with 14 bases left between them. This CDR3 is 14 amino acids long. CDR3 loop: CASSHQGSLYEQYV. CDR3 nucleotide sequence: TGTGCCAGCAGCCACCAGGGGTCCCTCTACGAGCAGTACGTC.

This rearrangement joins TRBV7-2 to TRBJ2-3, with 9 bases fitting TRBD2. Germline loops: CDR1 SGHTA, CDR2 FQGNSA. CDR3 length: 18 residues. V lost 4 bases and J lost 3; bases outside the gene matches: 14. The CDR3 region has the DNA TGTGCCAGCAGCTCGAACGACCTAGCGGGAACGGGTACAGATACGCAGTATTTT. It translates to CASSSNDLAGTGTDTQYF.

This clone showed up just a few times. The chain combines TRBV7-8 with TRBJ2-2; a weak D match, TRBD2 (7 bases). The CDR3 has 19 residues. Germline V lookup: CDR1 SGHVS, CDR2 FQNEAQ. V was shortened by 1 base and J by 0 bases, with 18 bases between the two germline ends. CDR3 sequence (DNA): TGTGCCAGCAGCTTAGTCATCGGATCGGGGGGCCCGAACACCGGGGAGCTGTTTTTT. Translated: CASSLVIGSGGPNTGELFF.

This clone occurred once. The chain joins TRBV7-8 to TRBJ1-5; 8 bases align to TRBD1. Germline V CDR1 and CDR2: SGHVS, FQNEAQ. The CDR3 is made up of 18 amino acids. Unmatched junction bases numbered 13, after V lost 4 bases and J lost 2 bases. The CDR3 sequence is CASSSFRTGPGGNQPQHF. CDR3 in DNA: TGTGCCAGCAGCTCGTTTAGGACAGGGCCCGGGGGCAATCAGCCCCAGCATTTT.

In the case of this clone: Other DNA sequences of this sample code for an identical CDR3. The chain combines TRBV7-9 with TRBJ2-5; D possibly corresponds to TRBD1 (6 bases). The CDR3 runs 15 residues. Between the trimmed V and J ends, which lost 2 bases and 4 bases, there was a span of 14 bases. Germline CDR1 and CDR2: SEHNR and FQNEAQ (reference sequence). For the CDR3, the DNA is TGTGCCAGCAGCTTACAAGGACAGTCACCAGAGACCCAGTACTTC. Translating it yields CASSLQGQSPETQYF.

The chain recombines TRBV19 with TRBJ2-5, with TRBD1 matching 9 bases. Trimming removed 7 bases from V and 4 bases from J; junction bases left unmatched: 10. Germline-derived CDR1 and CDR2 are LNHDA and SQIVND (reference sequence). CDR3 length: 15 amino acids. In DNA form, the CDR3 reads TGTGCCAGTACCGAACAGGGGGCTGGGAGAGAGACCCAGTACTTC. Protein sequence: CASTEQGAGRETQYF. The entire variable domain, with the rest obtained from reference TRBV19 and TRBJ2-5, is as follows: DGGITQSPKYLFRKEGQNVTLSCEQNLNHDAMYWYRQDPGQGLRLIYYSQIVNDFQKGDIAEGYSVSREKKESFPLTVTSAQKNPTAFYLCASTEQGAGRETQYFGPGTRLLVL.

V gene TRBV29-1 combines with J gene TRBJ1-1; TRBD1 agrees at 9 bases. With 7 bases clipped from V and 1 base from J, the junction kept 4 bases outside the gene matches. The CDR3 is made up of 13 amino acids. Germline CDR1 and CDR2: SQVTM and ANQGSEA. CDR3 coding DNA: TGCAGCGGGGACAGGGAGGAGAACACTGAAGCTTTCTTT. Encoded protein: CSGDREENTEAFF.

V is TRBV7-2 and J is TRBJ1-5; tentative D call: TRBD1 (6 bases). The germline V gene has CDR1 SGHTA and CDR2 FQGNSA. CDR3 length equals 15 residues. The V and J ends lost 5 bases and 3 bases respectively, with 14 bases between them. The CDR3 loop reads CASSPRGHPNQPQHF. CDR3 coding DNA: TGTGCCAGCAGCCCCAGGGGACACCCCAATCAGCCCCAGCATTTT.

The V call is TRBV11-2, the J call TRBJ1-2, with 9 bases fitting TRBD1. The CDR3 is 18 residues long. The V segment lost 1 base and the J segment 3 bases; nucleotides outside the gene matches: 12. The germline gives CDR1 SGHAT, CDR2 FQNNGV. CDR3 coding DNA: TGTGCCAGCAGCTTAGCCACGTTAGGGGACAGGGTGTACTATGGCTACACCTTC. Its translation is CASSLATLGDRVYYGYTF.

CDR3 in DNA: TGTGCCAGCAGCTTGGGGGGGACAGACTACAATGAGCAGTTCTTC. It encodes CASSLGGTDYNEQFF. The genes are TRBV5-6 and TRBJ2-1; TRBD1 aligns across 7 bases. Germline V gene data show CDR1 as SGHDT and CDR2 as YYEEEE. The CDR3 length is 15 residues. The V and J ends lost 0 bases and 3 bases, in that order; junction bases with no gene match: 3.

The chain uses TRBV28 and TRBJ1-4; D call uncertain. V lost 7 bases to trimming and J lost 8 bases, with 14 bases between them. This CDR3 region has 13 residues. Per the germline V gene, CDR1 is MDHEN and CDR2 is SYDVKM. The CDR3: CASKAGRLEKLFF. DNA of the CDR3: TGTGCCAGCAAGGCAGGAAGGTTGGAAAAACTGTTTTTT.

This chain uses TRBV9 with TRBJ2-5, with TRBD1 matching over 7 bases. V was clipped by 2 bases and J by 5 bases; unmatched bases: 9. This CDR3 has 15 residues. Germline CDR1 is SGDLS and CDR2 is YYNGEE. The CDR3 DNA sequence: TGTGCCAGCAGCGTGTCCACAGGGGACGGCGAGACCCAGTACTTC. Protein sequence: CASSVSTGDGETQYF.

The chain employs TRBV11-2 and TRBJ2-1; TRBD2 is a possible D gene (5 bases). Germline values: CDR1 SGHAT, CDR2 FQNNGV. The CDR3 runs to 15 residues. The V end was cut by 4 bases, the J end by 4 bases, with 14 bases between. CDR3 nucleotides: TGTGCCAGCAGCTCCAATGTGGGGAGATACAATGAGCAGTTCTTC. Residues: CASSSNVGRYNEQFF.